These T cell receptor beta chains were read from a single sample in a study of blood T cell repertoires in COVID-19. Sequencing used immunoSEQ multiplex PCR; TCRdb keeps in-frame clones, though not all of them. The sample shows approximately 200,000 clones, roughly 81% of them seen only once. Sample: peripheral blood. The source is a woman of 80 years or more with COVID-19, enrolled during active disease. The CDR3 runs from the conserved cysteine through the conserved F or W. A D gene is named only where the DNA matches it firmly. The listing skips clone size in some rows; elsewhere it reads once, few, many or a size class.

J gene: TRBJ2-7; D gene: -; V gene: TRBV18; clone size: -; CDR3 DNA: TGTGCCAGCTCACCACTAGAGACCTACGAGCAGTACTTC; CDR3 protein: CASSPLETYEQYF
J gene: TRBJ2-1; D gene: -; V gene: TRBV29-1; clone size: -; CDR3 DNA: TGCAGCGTTGGACAGAGCTCCTACAATGAGCAGTTCTTC; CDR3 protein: CSVGQSSYNEQFF
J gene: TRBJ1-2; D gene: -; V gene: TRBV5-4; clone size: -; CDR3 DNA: TGTGCCAGCAGCTTGGTGGAGGGGGGGGCCTATGGCTACACCTTC; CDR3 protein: CASSLVEGGAYGYTF
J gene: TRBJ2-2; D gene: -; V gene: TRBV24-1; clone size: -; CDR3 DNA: TGTGCCACCAGTGTCGCGTACGGGGAGCTGTTTTTT; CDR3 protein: CATSVAYGELFF
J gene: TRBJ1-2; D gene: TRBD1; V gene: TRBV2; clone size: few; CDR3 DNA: TGTGCCAGCAGGTTCGGACAGGGGGTCGGAAGCTATGGCTACACCTTC; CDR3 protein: CASRFGQGVGSYGYTF
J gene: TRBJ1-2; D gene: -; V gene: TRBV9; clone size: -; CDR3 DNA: TGTGCCAGCAGCACGCAGGGGAGAAACTATGGCTACACCTTC; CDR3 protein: CASSTQGRNYGYTF
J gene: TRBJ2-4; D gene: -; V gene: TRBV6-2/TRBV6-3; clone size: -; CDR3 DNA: TGTGCCAGCAGCCGGGAGTCCCGGGATCTAGCCAAAAACATTCAGTACTTC; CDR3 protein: CASSRESRDLAKNIQYF
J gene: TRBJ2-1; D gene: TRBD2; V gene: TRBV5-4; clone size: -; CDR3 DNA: TGTGCCAGCAGACCGGGACTAGCGGCCTACAATGAGCAGTTCTTC; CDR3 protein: CASRPGLAAYNEQFF
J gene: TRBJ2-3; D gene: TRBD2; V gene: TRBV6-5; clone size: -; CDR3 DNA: TGTGCCAGCACTAGCGGAGTGCGGGCAGATACGCAGTATTTT; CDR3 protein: CASTSGVRADTQYF
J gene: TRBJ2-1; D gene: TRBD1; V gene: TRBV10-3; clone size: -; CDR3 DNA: TGTGCCATCAGTACGGACAGGGGTAATGAGCAGTTCTTC; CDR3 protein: CAISTDRGNEQFF
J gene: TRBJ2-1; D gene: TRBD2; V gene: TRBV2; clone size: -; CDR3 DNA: TGTGCCAGCAGTGGCCTAGCGGGAGTCTTCTCCAATGAGCAGTTCTTC; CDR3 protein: CASSGLAGVFSNEQFF
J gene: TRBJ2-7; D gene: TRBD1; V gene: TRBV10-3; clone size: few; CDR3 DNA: TGTGCCATCAGTGATCCCGGGACAGGGCCCCCGGAGCAGTACTTC; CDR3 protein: CAISDPGTGPPEQYF
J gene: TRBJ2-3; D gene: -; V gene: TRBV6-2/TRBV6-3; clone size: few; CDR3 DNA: TGTGCCAGCAGTGCCCTACTAGCCCCGACAGATACGCAGTATTTT; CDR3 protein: CASSALLAPTDTQYF
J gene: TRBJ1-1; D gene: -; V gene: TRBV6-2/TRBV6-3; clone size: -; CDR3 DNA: TGTGCCAGCACCCCGGTCGGGGGGCTCACTGAAGCTTTCTTT; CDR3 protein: CASTPVGGLTEAFF
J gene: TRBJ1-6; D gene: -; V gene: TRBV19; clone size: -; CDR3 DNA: TGTGCCAGTAGTATAGGTATACAGGGATTTAATTCACCCCTCCACTTT; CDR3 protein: CASSIGIQGFNSPLHF
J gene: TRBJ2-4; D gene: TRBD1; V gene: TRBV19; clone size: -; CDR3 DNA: TGTGCCAGTAGTCCCTGGATCTCTTTTTCAGGGGGCTTAATGGCCAAAAACATTCAGTACTTC; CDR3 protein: CASSPWISFSGGLMAKNIQYF
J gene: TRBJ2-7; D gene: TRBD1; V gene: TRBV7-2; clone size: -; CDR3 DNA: TGTGCCAGCAGCTTCCTGGACAGGGGTAGGGCCGAGCAGTACTTC; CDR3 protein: CASSFLDRGRAEQYF
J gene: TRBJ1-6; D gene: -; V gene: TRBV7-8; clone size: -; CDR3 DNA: TGTGCCAGCAGCTTACACCCAGATGGAGTAAATTCACCCCTCCACTTT; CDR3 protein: CASSLHPDGVNSPLHF
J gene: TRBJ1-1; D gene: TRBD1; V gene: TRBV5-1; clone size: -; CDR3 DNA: TGCGCCAGCAGCCGGCGGACAGGGGATTGGAACACTGAAGCTTTCTTT; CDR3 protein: CASSRRTGDWNTEAFF
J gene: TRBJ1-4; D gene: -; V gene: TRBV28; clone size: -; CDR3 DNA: TGTGCCAGCAGTCCCGGGGGGCTGGGAACTAATGAAAAACTGTTTTTT; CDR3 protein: CASSPGGLGTNEKLFF
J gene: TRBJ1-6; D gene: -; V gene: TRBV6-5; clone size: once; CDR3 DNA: TGTGCCAGCAGTTACTTTTCGGGGGAGGGTAATTCACCCCTCCACTTT; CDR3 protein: CASSYFSGEGNSPLHF
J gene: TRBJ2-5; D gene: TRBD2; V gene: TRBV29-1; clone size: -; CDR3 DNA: TGCAGCTTCCCGGGGACTAGCGGGAGTGAGACCCAGTACTTC; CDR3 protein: CSFPGTSGSETQYF
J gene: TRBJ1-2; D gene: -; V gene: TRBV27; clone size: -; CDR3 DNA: TGTGCCAGCAGTTCGGGACTTAACTATGGCTACACCTTC; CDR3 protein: CASSSGLNYGYTF
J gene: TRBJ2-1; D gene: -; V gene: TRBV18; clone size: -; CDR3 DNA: TGTGCCAGCTCACCAAATGGAGGACGCCACAATGAGCAGTTCTTC; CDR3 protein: CASSPNGGRHNEQFF
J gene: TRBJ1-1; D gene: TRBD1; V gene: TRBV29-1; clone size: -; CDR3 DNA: TGCAGCGCCGCCTTGGACAGGGGGAACACTGAAGCTTTCTTT; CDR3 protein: CSAALDRGNTEAFF
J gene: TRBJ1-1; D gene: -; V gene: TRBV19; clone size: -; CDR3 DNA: TGTGCCAGTAGTGATAACACACTGAACACTGAAGCTTTCTTT; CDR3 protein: CASSDNTLNTEAFF
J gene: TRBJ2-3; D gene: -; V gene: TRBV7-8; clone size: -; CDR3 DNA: TGTGCCAGCAGCTCATCCCTCGACACGCTTAGCACAGATACGCAGTATTTT; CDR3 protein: CASSSSLDTLSTDTQYF
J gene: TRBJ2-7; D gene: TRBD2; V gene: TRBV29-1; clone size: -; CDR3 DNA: TGCAGCGTTTTTGGCGGGACTAGCGTGAACTACGAGCAGTACTTC; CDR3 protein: CSVFGGTSVNYEQYF
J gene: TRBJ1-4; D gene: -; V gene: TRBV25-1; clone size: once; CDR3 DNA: TGTGCCAGCAGTGAATATATGGGGATGGGGCACGGAGAAAAACTGTTTTTT; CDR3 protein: CASSEYMGMGHGEKLFF
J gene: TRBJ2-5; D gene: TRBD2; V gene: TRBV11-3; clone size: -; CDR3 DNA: TGTGCCAGCAGCTTAGGTACTAGCGGGGGATCCTATCAAGAGACCCAGTACTTC; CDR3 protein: CASSLGTSGGSYQETQYF
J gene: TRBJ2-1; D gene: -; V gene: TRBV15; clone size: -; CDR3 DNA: TGTGCCACCAGCAGAGATTCCCTAGCTAGTAGTGAGCAGTTCTTC; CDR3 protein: CATSRDSLASSEQFF
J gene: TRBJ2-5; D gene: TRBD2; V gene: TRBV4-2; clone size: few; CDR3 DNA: TGTGCCAGCAGCCAGGACCCTAGCGGGGGGGATAGGGAGACCCAGTACTTC; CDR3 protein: CASSQDPSGGDRETQYF
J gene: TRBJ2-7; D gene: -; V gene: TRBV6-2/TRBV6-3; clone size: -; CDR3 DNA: TGTGCCAGCAGTTACTCGGGGGCCCCGACAGCGCACTCCTACGAGCAGTACTTC; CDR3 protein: CASSYSGAPTAHSYEQYF
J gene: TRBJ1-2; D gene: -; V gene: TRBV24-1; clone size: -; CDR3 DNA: TGTGCCACCAGTGATTCATCGGGGGGCTACACCTTC; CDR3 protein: CATSDSSGGYTF
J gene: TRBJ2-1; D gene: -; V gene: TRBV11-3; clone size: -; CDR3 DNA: TGTGCCAGCAGCCCAGGGGGGATCTCCTACAATGAGCAGTTCTTC; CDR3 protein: CASSPGGISYNEQFF
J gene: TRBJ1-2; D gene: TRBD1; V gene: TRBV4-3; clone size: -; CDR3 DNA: TGCGCCAGCAGATTAACGGACAGGGAATATTATGGCTACACCTTC; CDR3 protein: CASRLTDREYYGYTF
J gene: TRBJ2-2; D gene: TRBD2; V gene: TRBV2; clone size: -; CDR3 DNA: TGTGCCAGCAGTGGGGTAGCGGGAGCAAGGTGGGACGGGGAGCTGTTTTTT; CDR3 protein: CASSGVAGARWDGELFF
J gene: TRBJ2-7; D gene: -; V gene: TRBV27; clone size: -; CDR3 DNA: TGTGCCAGCAGTTTCGGGGGACAGCACTACGAGCAGTACTTC; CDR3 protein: CASSFGGQHYEQYF
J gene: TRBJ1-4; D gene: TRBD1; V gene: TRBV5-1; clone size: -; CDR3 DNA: TGCGCCAGCAGCTTGGCGACTGAGGGACAGCGACTGTTTTTT; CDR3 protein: CASSLATEGQRLFF
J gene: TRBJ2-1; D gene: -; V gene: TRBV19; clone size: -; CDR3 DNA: TGTGCCAGTAGTATCTCCGGGGGGCGCTACAATGAGCAGTTCTTC; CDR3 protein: CASSISGGRYNEQFF
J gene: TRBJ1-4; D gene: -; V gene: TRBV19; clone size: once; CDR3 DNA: TGTGCCAGTAGTATAGTTCTGGGGGGTGAAAAACTGTTTTTT; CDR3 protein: CASSIVLGGEKLFF
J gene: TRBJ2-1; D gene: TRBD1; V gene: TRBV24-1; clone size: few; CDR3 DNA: TGTGCCACCAGTGATTTGGGGACAGGGCAGTACAATGAGCAGTTCTTC; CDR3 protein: CATSDLGTGQYNEQFF
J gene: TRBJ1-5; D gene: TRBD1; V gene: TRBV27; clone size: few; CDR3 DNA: TGTGCCAGCAGTTGGACAGGGGATAGCAATCAGCCCCAGCATTTT; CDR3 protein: CASSWTGDSNQPQHF
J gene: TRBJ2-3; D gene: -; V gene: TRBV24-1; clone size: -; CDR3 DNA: TGTGCCACCAGTGATTTTGGGGGCTCTTTAAACACAGATACGCAGTATTTT; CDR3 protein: CATSDFGGSLNTDTQYF
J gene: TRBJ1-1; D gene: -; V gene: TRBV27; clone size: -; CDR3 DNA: TGTGCCAGCAGTTCAAGACAGGACTTGAACACTGAAGCTTTCTTT; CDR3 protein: CASSSRQDLNTEAFF
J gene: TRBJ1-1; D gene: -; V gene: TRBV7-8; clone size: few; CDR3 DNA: TGTGCCAGCAGCACAGACACGAACACTGAAGCTTTCTTT; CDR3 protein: CASSTDTNTEAFF
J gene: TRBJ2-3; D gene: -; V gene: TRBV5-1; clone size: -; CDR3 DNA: TGCGCCAGCAGCTTGGCCCTGGGGGGTAACACAGATACGCAGTATTTT; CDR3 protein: CASSLALGGNTDTQYF
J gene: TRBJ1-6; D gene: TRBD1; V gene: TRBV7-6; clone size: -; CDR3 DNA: TGTGCCAGCAGTTCCGGGACAGGAAATTCACCCCTCCACTTT; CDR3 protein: CASSSGTGNSPLHF
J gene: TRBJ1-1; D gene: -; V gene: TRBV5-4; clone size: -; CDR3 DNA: TGTGCCAGCAGCTTACACTATGACAGAAACACTGAAGCTTTCTTT; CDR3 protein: CASSLHYDRNTEAFF
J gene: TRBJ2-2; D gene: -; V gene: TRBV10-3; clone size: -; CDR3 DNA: TGTGCCTCTACCCAAGACAGATTCACCGGGGAGCTGTTTTTT; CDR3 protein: CASTQDRFTGELFF
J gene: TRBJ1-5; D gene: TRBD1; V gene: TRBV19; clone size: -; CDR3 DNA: TGTGCCAGTACCCCCGGGACAGTTCCCAATCAGCCCCAGCATTTT; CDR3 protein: CASTPGTVPNQPQHF
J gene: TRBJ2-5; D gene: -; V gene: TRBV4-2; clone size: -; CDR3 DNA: TGTGCCAGCAGCCAAGGCGGCGATACCCCCCAGTACTTC; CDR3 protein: CASSQGGDTPQYF
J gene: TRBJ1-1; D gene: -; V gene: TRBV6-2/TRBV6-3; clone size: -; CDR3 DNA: TGTGCCAGCAGTTTCGCGGGAAACACTGAAGCTTTCTTT; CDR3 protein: CASSFAGNTEAFF
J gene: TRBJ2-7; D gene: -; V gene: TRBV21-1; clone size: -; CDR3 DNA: TGTGCCAGCTCAAGGTCGGGGGGCCCCTCCTACGAGCAGTACTTC; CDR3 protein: CASSRSGGPSYEQYF
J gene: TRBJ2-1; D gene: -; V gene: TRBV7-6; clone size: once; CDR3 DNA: TGTGCCAGCAGCTTAGTAGCGGTCTCCTACAATGAGCAGTTCTTC; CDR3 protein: CASSLVAVSYNEQFF
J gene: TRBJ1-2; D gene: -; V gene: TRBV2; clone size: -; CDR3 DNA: TGTGCCAGCAGTGAGTCGGGAGTGAACTATGGCTACACCTTC; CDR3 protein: CASSESGVNYGYTF
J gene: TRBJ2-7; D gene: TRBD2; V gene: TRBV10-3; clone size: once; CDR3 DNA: TGTGCCATCAGGTCAGCGGGGGGGCCCTACGAGCAGTACTTC; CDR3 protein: CAIRSAGGPYEQYF
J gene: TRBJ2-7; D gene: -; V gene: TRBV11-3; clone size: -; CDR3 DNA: TGTGCCAGCAGCCCGGGTCATTCCTACGAGCAGTACTTC; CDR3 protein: CASSPGHSYEQYF
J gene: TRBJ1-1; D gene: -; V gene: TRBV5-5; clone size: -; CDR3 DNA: TGTGCCAGCAGCTTCAACAGGGTCTTGAACACTGAAGCTTTCTTT; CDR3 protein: CASSFNRVLNTEAFF
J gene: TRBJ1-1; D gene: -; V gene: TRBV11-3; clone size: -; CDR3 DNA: TGTGCCAGCAGCTTAGCTCCTGGGGGCAGGTTGAACACTGAAGCTTTCTTT; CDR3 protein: CASSLAPGGRLNTEAFF